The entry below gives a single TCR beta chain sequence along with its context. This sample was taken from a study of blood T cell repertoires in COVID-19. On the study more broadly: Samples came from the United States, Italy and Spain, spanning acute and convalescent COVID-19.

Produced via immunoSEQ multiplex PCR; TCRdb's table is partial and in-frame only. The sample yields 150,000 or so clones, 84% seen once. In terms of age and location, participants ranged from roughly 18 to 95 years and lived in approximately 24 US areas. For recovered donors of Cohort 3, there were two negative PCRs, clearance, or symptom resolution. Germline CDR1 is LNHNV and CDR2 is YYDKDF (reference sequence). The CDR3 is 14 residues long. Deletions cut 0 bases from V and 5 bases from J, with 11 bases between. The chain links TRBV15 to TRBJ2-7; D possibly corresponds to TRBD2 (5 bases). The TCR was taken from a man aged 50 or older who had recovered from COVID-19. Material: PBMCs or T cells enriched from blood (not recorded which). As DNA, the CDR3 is TGTGCCACCAGCAGAGATACCACCGGGGACGAGCAGTACTTC. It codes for CATSRDTTGDEQYF. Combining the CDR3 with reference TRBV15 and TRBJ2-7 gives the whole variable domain DAMVIQNPRYQVTQFGKPVTLSCSQTLNHNVMYWYQQKSSQAPKLLFHYYDKDFNNEADTPDNFQSRRPNTSFCFLDIRSPGLGDTAMYLCATSRDTTGDEQYFGPGTRLTVT.